The rows below give T cell receptor beta chains drawn from one sample of a study of blood T cell repertoires in COVID-19. Some clones are missing from TCRdb's copy, which holds only in-frame ones; the method was immunoSEQ multiplex PCR. The repertoire holds roughly 250,000 clones, with about 86% as singletons. Material for sequencing was peripheral blood. The source is a woman older than 75 with acute or convalescent COVID-19. CDR3s include the opening cysteine and the closing phenylalanine or tryptophan. The order of the fields is CDR3 length, D gene, clone size, V gene, J gene, CDR3 protein, CDR3 DNA. D genes are given only for firm matches. Size tells how often a clone was seen (once, few, many) or the class of an expanded clone, and some rows leave it out.

16	TRBD2	once	TRBV11-2	TRBJ2-3	CASSLGAGGITDTQYF	TGTGCCAGCAGCTTAGGAGCGGGGGGGATTACAGATACGCAGTATTTT
13	NA	few	TRBV2	TRBJ1-1	CASSAYMNTEAFF	TGTGCCAGCAGTGCTTACATGAACACTGAAGCTTTCTTT
15	TRBD1	NA	TRBV5-1	TRBJ1-1	CASSLGQGIPTEAFF	TGCGCCAGCAGCTTGGGACAGGGGATCCCAACTGAAGCTTTCTTT
14	NA	NA	TRBV7-2	TRBJ1-1	CASSFWGESTEAFF	TGTGCCAGCAGCTTCTGGGGGGAGAGTACTGAAGCTTTCTTT
15	TRBD1	NA	TRBV7-3	TRBJ1-1	CASSTGQGAFTEAFF	TGTGCCAGCAGCACAGGACAGGGGGCATTCACTGAAGCTTTCTTT
16	TRBD1	NA	TRBV14	TRBJ1-4	CASSQGDRATNEKLFF	TGTGCCAGCAGCCAAGGGGACAGGGCAACTAATGAAAAACTGTTTTTT
14	TRBD1	NA	TRBV9	TRBJ2-3	CASSATGWADTQYF	TGTGCCAGCAGCGCGACAGGGTGGGCAGATACGCAGTATTTT
16	NA	NA	TRBV6-4	TRBJ1-6	CASSDEGSIPNSPLHF	TGTGCCAGCAGTGACGAGGGCAGCATACCCAATTCACCCCTCCACTTT
14	NA	NA	TRBV7-2	TRBJ1-2	CASSFAGGPYGYTF	TGTGCCAGCAGCTTCGCCGGGGGTCCCTATGGCTACACCTTC
15	TRBD1	NA	TRBV27	TRBJ1-2	CASSSQRTGRYGYTF	TGTGCCAGCAGTTCCCAACGGACAGGTCGATATGGCTACACCTTC
13	NA	NA	TRBV28	TRBJ2-2	CASKSGNTGELFF	TGTGCCAGCAAGTCAGGGAACACCGGGGAGCTGTTTTTT
14	TRBD2	few	TRBV11-2	TRBJ2-3	CASSWGGWADTQYF	TGTGCCAGCAGTTGGGGGGGTTGGGCAGATACGCAGTATTTT
14	NA	NA	TRBV16	TRBJ2-2	CASSPLQDTGELFF	TGTGCCAGCAGCCCGTTACAAGACACCGGGGAGCTGTTTTTT
15	TRBD1	NA	TRBV6-4	TRBJ1-6	CASNRDREVSSPLHF	TGTGCCAGCAACCGGGACAGGGAGGTGAGTTCACCCCTCCACTTT
15	NA	few	TRBV12-5	TRBJ1-5	CASGLVRGGDQPQHF	TGTGCTAGTGGTTTGGTAAGGGGAGGGGATCAGCCCCAGCATTTT
13	TRBD1	once	TRBV2	TRBJ2-5	CASTQGWKETQYF	TGTGCCAGCACACAGGGGTGGAAAGAGACCCAGTACTTC
13	NA	NA	TRBV28	TRBJ1-2	CASSLAQGVGYTF	TGTGCCAGCAGTTTGGCACAGGGTGTTGGCTACACCTTC
16	NA	few	TRBV5-4	TRBJ1-2	CASSLVGGPLGPGYTF	TGTGCCAGCAGCTTGGTGGGGGGGCCCCTCGGCCCGGGCTACACCTTC
12	TRBD1	NA	TRBV19	TRBJ1-5	CATLRGDQPQHF	TGTGCCACCCTCAGGGGGGATCAGCCCCAGCATTTT
14	NA	NA	TRBV5-4	TRBJ1-2	CASSSPGRVDGYTF	TGTGCCAGCAGCTCCCCGGGCAGGGTGGATGGCTACACCTTC
14	TRBD1	NA	TRBV6-5	TRBJ1-6	CASRGTVNNSPLHF	TGTGCCAGCAGAGGGACAGTAAATAATTCACCCCTCCACTTT
14	NA	few	TRBV3-1/TRBV3-2	TRBJ1-2	CASSQRDFARGYTF	TGTGCCAGCAGCCAACGCGATTTCGCTCGGGGCTACACCTTC
16	TRBD1	NA	TRBV7-2	TRBJ2-2	CASSSQGFTSTGELFF	TGTGCCAGCAGCTCACAGGGGTTCACGAGTACCGGGGAGCTGTTTTTT
14	TRBD2	NA	TRBV5-1	TRBJ2-7	CASSIGTSGYEQYF	TGCGCCAGCAGCATAGGGACTAGCGGTTACGAGCAGTACTTC
17	NA	NA	TRBV23-1	TRBJ2-4	CASSQSGGTFAKNIQYF	TGCGCCAGCAGTCAATCCGGCGGGACCTTCGCCAAAAACATTCAGTACTTC
14	NA	NA	TRBV3-1/TRBV3-2	TRBJ2-7	CASSPRQPTYEQYF	TGTGCCAGCAGCCCCCGACAGCCTACCTACGAGCAGTACTTC
14	NA	NA	TRBV18	TRBJ1-3	CASSQQGSGNTIYF	TGTGCCAGCTCACAACAGGGCTCTGGAAACACCATATATTTT
14	NA	once	TRBV4-1	TRBJ1-1	CASSPQVWVTEAFF	TGCGCCAGCAGCCCACAGGTGTGGGTCACTGAAGCTTTCTTT
14	TRBD1	NA	TRBV27	TRBJ2-7	CASRHRGTSYEQYF	TGTGCCAGCCGCCACAGGGGGACTTCCTACGAGCAGTACTTC
15	TRBD1	NA	TRBV7-6	TRBJ1-1	CASSTQGASNTEAFF	TGTGCCAGCAGCACACAGGGGGCATCGAACACTGAAGCTTTCTTT
16	TRBD2	NA	TRBV7-9	TRBJ2-2	CASSVTSAYNTGELFF	TGTGCCAGCAGCGTTACTAGCGCATATAACACCGGGGAGCTGTTTTTT
14	NA	once	TRBV30	TRBJ1-5	CAWTERQLNQPQHF	TGTGCCTGGACCGAGAGACAGCTCAATCAGCCCCAGCATTTT
14	TRBD1	NA	TRBV6-5	TRBJ2-1	CASSQRQGKNEQFF	TGTGCCAGCAGTCAGCGACAGGGGAAAAATGAGCAGTTCTTC
13	NA	NA	TRBV5-5	TRBJ2-7	CASSLGGGYEQYF	TGTGCCAGCAGCTTAGGTGGAGGGTACGAGCAGTACTTC
15	NA	NA	TRBV27	TRBJ1-1	CASSKVARENTEAFF	TGTGCCAGCAGTAAGGTGGCGAGGGAGAACACTGAAGCTTTCTTT
14	NA	NA	TRBV14	TRBJ1-1	CASSQADRNTEAFF	TGTGCCAGCAGCCAAGCGGACAGGAACACTGAAGCTTTCTTT
14	NA	NA	TRBV16	TRBJ1-5	CASSQSRVGQPQHF	TGTGCCAGCAGCCAAAGCAGGGTCGGACAGCCCCAGCATTTT
16	TRBD1	few	TRBV18	TRBJ2-2	CASSPLGQGSTGELFF	TGTGCCAGCTCACCACTGGGACAGGGAAGCACCGGGGAGCTGTTTTTT
13	TRBD1	once	TRBV30	TRBJ2-2	CAWTGGSGGELFF	TGTGCCTGGACAGGGGGAAGCGGCGGGGAGCTGTTTTTT